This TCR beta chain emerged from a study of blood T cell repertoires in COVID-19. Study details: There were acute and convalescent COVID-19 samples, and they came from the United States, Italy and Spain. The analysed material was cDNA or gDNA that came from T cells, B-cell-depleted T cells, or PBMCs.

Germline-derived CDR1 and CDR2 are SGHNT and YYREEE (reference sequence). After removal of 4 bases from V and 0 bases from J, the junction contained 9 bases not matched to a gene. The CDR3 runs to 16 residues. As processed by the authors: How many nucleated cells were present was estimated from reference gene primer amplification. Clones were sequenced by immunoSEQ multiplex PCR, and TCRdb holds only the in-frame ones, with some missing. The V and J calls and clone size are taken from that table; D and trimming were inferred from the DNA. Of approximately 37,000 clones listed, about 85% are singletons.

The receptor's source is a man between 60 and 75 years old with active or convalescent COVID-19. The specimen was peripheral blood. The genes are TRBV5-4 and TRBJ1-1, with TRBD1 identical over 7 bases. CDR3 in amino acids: CASSPGRGGMNTEAFF. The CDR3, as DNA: TGTGCCAGCAGCCCTGGGAGAGGGGGCATGAACACTGAAGCTTTCTTT.